The clone carrying this TCR beta chain came up many times. The assay ran at deep level. Data came from immunoSEQ multiplex PCR; TCRdb stores just in-frame clones and leaves some out. The data show around 430,000 clones, about 85% seen once. Donors were healthy HIV-negative adults without recently reported acute infections or vaccinations. This sample stems from a study of shared clonotypes between healthy human individuals. Per germline, CDR1 LGHNA and CDR2 YSLEER. V lost 3 bases, J lost 8 bases, and 16 bases lay in between. This CDR3 region has 14 residues. The sequence was collected from a woman aged 35 to 49 in good health. Some clones in this sample may be carry-over from other donors' samples. The sequencing sample was made of PBMCs. V is TRBV4-3 and J is TRBJ1-2; TRBD1 might be the D (5 bases). Here the CDR3 reads CASSQGRARGGYTF. CDR3 DNA: TGCGCCAGCAGCCAGGGCAGGGCTCGCGGAGGCTACACCTTC.